The 10 T cell receptor beta chains below were found in one sample sequenced in a study of cytomegalovirus exposure and HLA in healthy donors. The PCR contained 60 Vbeta and 13 Jbeta primers. Produced via immunoSEQ multiplex PCR; TCRdb's table is partial and in-frame only. This sample carries roughly 110,000 clones, about 70% of them seen once, and the ten largest clones take approximately 9.4%. What was sequenced was PBMCs. Receptors were obtained from a man aged 25-45 years in good health and CMV-seropositive.

CDR3 amino acids: CASTMTQNQPQHF. The CDR3 region has the DNA TGTGCCAGTACCATGACACAAAATCAGCCCCAGCATTTT. The chain combines TRBV19 with TRBJ1-5; no clear D. The germline V gene has CDR1 LNHDA and CDR2 SQIVND (reference sequence). Deletions cut 7 bases from V and 4 bases from J, with 11 bases between. This CDR3 is 13 amino acids long.

The chain joins TRBV13 to TRBJ2-3, with 9 bases matching TRBD2. The length of the CDR3 is 15 residues. The germline CDR1 and CDR2 sequences are PRHDT and FYEKMQ (reference sequence). Unmatched junction bases numbered 7, after V lost 6 bases and J lost 3 bases. The CDR3 sequence: CASSPRGGLTDTQYF. CDR3 DNA sequence: TGTGCCAGCAGTCCGCGGGGGGGCCTAACAGATACGCAGTATTTT.

The chain employs TRBV5-1 and TRBJ2-3; 9 nucleotides agree with TRBD1. V lost 2 bases to trimming and J lost 5 bases; unmatched junction nucleotides: 3. The germline V gene encodes CDR1 SGHRS and CDR2 YFSETQ. The CDR3 totals 14 residues. The CDR3 bases are TGCGCCAGCAGCTTTCCGGGACAGGGAGATACGCAGTATTTT. This codes for CASSFPGQGDTQYF.

This clone has a single count. The chain recombines TRBV6-1 with TRBJ2-1; 12 bases agree with TRBD2. The CDR3 is 16 residues long. Trimming removed 4 bases from V and 8 bases from J; junction bases left unmatched: 9. In germline, CDR1 is MNHNS, CDR2 SASEGT. The CDR3 loop reads CASSGILAGGHDEQFF. As DNA, the CDR3 is TGTGCCAGCAGTGGTATTCTAGCGGGGGGGCACGATGAGCAGTTCTTC.

The chain is built from TRBV25-1 and TRBJ2-3, with D hard to call. From germline, CDR1 is MGHDK and CDR2 SYGVNS. V lost 5 bases, J lost 0 bases, and 3 bases lay in between. CDR3 length equals 12 residues. In nucleotides, the CDR3 is TGTGCCAGCAGTACAAGCACAGATACGCAGTATTTT. It specifies CASSTSTDTQYF.

V and J are TRBV6-1 and TRBJ1-2; 9 bases match TRBD1. Looked up from germline, CDR1 is MNHNS and CDR2 is SASEGT. The CDR3 loop spans 14 amino acids. The junction had 3 bases not matched to a gene; V was cut back by 0 bases and J by 7 bases. CDR3 residues: CASSEAGTGFGYTF. The CDR3 nucleotides read TGTGCCAGCAGTGAAGCGGGGACAGGGTTTGGCTACACCTTC.

The chain uses TRBV5-4 and TRBJ1-2; a possible D gene is TRBD1 (5 bases). CDR1 SGHNT and CDR2 YYREEE come from the germline V gene (reference sequence). V lost 3 bases to trimming and J lost 4 bases, with 13 bases between them. The CDR3 extends over 14 amino acids. Here the CDR3 DNA reads TGTGCCAGCAGCTGGACCGGGACTTTCTATGGCTACACCTTC. Encoded protein: CASSWTGTFYGYTF. The full variable domain, rest sourced from reference TRBV5-4 and TRBJ1-2, is ETGVTQSPTHLIKTRGQQVTLRCSSQSGHNTVSWYQQALGQGPQFIFQYYREEENGRGNFPPRFSGLQFPNYSSELNVNALELDDSALYLCASSWTGTFYGYTFGSGTRLTVV.

The chain uses TRBV4-1 and TRBJ2-7, with D perhaps matching TRBD1 (6 bases). Germline lookup yields CDR1 MGHRA and CDR2 YSYEKL. The length of the CDR3 is 15 residues. The V end was cut by 0 bases, the J end by 8 bases, with 17 bases between. CDR3 protein: CASSQDGRGVYQQYV. DNA of the CDR3: TGCGCCAGCAGCCAAGATGGCAGGGGAGTGTACCAGCAGTACGTC.

The chain has TRBV29-1 and TRBJ2-5, with 8 bases lining up with TRBD1. Germline CDR1 reads SQVTM; CDR2 reads ANQGSEA. V gave up 1 base and J gave up 2 bases; unmatched junction bases: 3. The CDR3 runs 14 residues. The CDR3 reads CSVEVRGRQETQYF. CDR3 in DNA: TGCAGCGTTGAAGTCAGGGGGCGTCAAGAGACCCAGTACTTC.

CDR3 residues: CASSLAAGRGANQPQHF. CDR3 in DNA: TGTGCCAGCAGCTTGGCCGCGGGGCGCGGGGCAAATCAGCCCCAGCATTTT. The chain uses TRBV5-6 and TRBJ1-5; D possibly corresponds to TRBD1 (5 bases). Germline CDR1 SGHDT, CDR2 YYEEEE. This CDR3 region has 17 residues. The V end lost 0 bases, the J end lost 4 bases, and 17 bases lay between the germline ends.